The 32 T cell receptor beta chains below were found in one sample sequenced in a study of T cells in Graves' hyperthyroidism and ophthalmopathy (dated by TCRdb to between 2017 and 2020). The library was obtained by multiplex PCR. Sequencing relied on an Illumina HiSeq 2000. Amplification of TCR beta CDR3 regions was carried out from RNA transcripts. For the first round of RT-PCR on the TCR CDR3, the HTBI primer set was used together with the Qiagen OneStep RT-PCR kit. In TCRdb, the public reads were trimmed at Q25 with fastp and aligned with MiXCR, with productive beta chains retained. Each entry is one CDR3 protein sequence, shown with its most common DNA and genes. Recorded for this sample are fewer than 600,000 distinct CDR3 sequences; 12% to 15% of them occurred a single time. The ten largest clones take up approximately 15% of the sample. The source material was blood. These receptors came from a woman aged 40-49 years with Graves' hyperthyroidism.

This clonotype was seen repeatedly, ten times or more. V is TRBV12-3 or TRBV12-4 and J is TRBJ2-6, with 11 positions matching TRBD2. This CDR3 has 21 residues. Trimming removed 7 bases from V and 0 bases from J; junction bases left unmatched: 17. The CDR3 loop reads CASKTAFETSGKSSGANVLTF. The CDR3 DNA sequence: TGTGCCAGCAAAACTGCTTTTGAGACTAGCGGGAAAAGCTCTGGGGCCAACGTCCTGACTTTC.

The sample holds a few counts of this clonotype. The CDR3 nucleotides read TGTGCCAGTAGAGACACTAAAGATACGCAGTATTTT. Residues: CASRDTKDTQYF. The chain couples TRBV19 to TRBJ2-3; D unclear. The CDR3 runs to 12 residues. Germline-derived CDR1 and CDR2 are LNHDA and SQIVND (reference sequence). Trimming cost V 6 bases and J 5 bases, with 9 bases left between them.

At least ten counts were recorded for this clonotype. The DNA of the CDR3 is TGTGCCAGCAGCTTGGCGCAGGGCAGATCGACCAGGGGTGAAAAACTGTTTTTT. The encoded protein is CASSLAQGRSTRGEKLFF. The chain recombines TRBV7-9 with TRBJ1-4, with a possible D match to TRBD1 (6 bases). Trimming cost V 3 bases and J 7 bases, with 24 bases left between them. This CDR3 spans 18 amino acids. From germline, CDR1 is SEHNR and CDR2 FQNEAQ (reference sequence).

There are many counts of this clonotype. The chain combines TRBV7-9 with TRBJ1-1; a weak D match, TRBD1 (6 bases). Trimming took 2 bases from V and 5 from J, leaving 15 bases between them. The CDR3 runs to 15 residues. CDR1 is SEHNR and CDR2 is FQNEAQ in the germline V gene (reference sequence). Here the CDR3 reads CASSLNRAVTTEAFF. CDR3 nucleotide sequence: TGTGCCAGCAGCTTAAACAGGGCAGTTACGACTGAAGCTTTCTTT.

This chain uses TRBV5-4 with TRBJ2-1, with D perhaps being TRBD1 or TRBD2 (5 bases each). Germline V gene lookup returns CDR1 SGHNT and CDR2 YYREEE (reference sequence). The CDR3 runs to 15 residues. Deletions cut 0 bases from V and 4 bases from J, with 11 bases between. DNA of the CDR3: TGTGCCAGCAGCTTGGCGGCAGAGGGGTACAATGAGCAGTTCTTC. Translation gives CASSLAAEGYNEQFF.

The rearrangement uses TRBV19 and TRBJ1-2, with D unresolved. The CDR3 runs 13 residues. The V end lost 7 bases, the J end lost 1 base, and 10 bases lay between the germline ends. Germline V gene lookup returns CDR1 LNHDA and CDR2 SQIVND (reference sequence). The CDR3: CASNGGVNYGYTF. DNA of the CDR3: TGTGCCAGTAACGGCGGAGTTAACTATGGCTACACCTTC. The variable domain in full, with the rest retrieved from reference TRBV19 and TRBJ1-2, is DGGITQSPKYLFRKEGQNVTLSCEQNLNHDAMYWYRQDPGQGLRLIYYSQIVNDFQKGDIAEGYSVSREKKESFPLTVTSAQKNPTAFYLCASNGGVNYGYTFGSGTRLTVV.

At least ten counts were recorded for this clonotype. V gene TRBV19 combines with J gene TRBJ1-1, with 11 nucleotides matching TRBD1. The CDR3 runs to 16 residues. V lost 7 bases to trimming and J lost 6 bases; unmatched junction nucleotides: 13. Germline values: CDR1 LNHDA, CDR2 SQIVND (reference sequence). The CDR3 spells CASIEGQGAGSAEAFF. For the CDR3, the DNA is TGTGCCAGTATAGAAGGACAGGGGGCCGGATCCGCTGAAGCTTTCTTT. The variable domain in full, completed from reference TRBV19 and TRBJ1-1, reads DGGITQSPKYLFRKEGQNVTLSCEQNLNHDAMYWYRQDPGQGLRLIYYSQIVNDFQKGDIAEGYSVSREKKESFPLTVTSAQKNPTAFYLCASIEGQGAGSAEAFFGQGTRLTVV.

The chain uses TRBV20-1 and TRBJ2-7, with 7 bases identical to TRBD2. This CDR3 has 15 residues. The trim removed 0 bases at V and 2 bases at J, leaving 7 bases unmatched. Germline V gives CDR1 DFQATT, CDR2 SNEGSKA (reference sequence). CDR3 DNA sequence: TGCAGTGCTAGAGATCCTAGCGGCTCCCCCTACGAGCAGTACTTC. This codes for CSARDPSGSPYEQYF.

This clonotype was observed at least ten times. The CDR3 spells CAWKSPQTGGPQPQHF. Written as DNA, the CDR3 is TGTGCCTGGAAATCCCCCCAGACAGGGGGACCTCAGCCCCAGCATTTT. The V gene is TRBV30, the J gene TRBJ1-5; 9 nucleotides match TRBD1. The J segment lost 6 bases and the V segment lost 4 bases, leaving 13 bases of the junction unmatched. Germline V gene sequence: CDR1 GTSNPN, CDR2 SVGIG (reference sequence). This CDR3 has 16 residues. Full variable domain (remainder filled in from reference TRBV30 and TRBJ1-5): SQTIHQWPATLVQPVGSPLSLECTVEGTSNPNLYWYRQAAGRGLQLLFYSVGIGQISSEVPQNLSASRPQDRQFILSSKKLLLSDSGFYLCAWKSPQTGGPQPQHFGDGTRLSIL.

Of note for this clonotype: This sequence may be a read error, since a much larger clone differs from it by one base. The chain combines TRBV12-3 or TRBV12-4 with TRBJ1-1; 8 bases match TRBD1. There are 16 residues in the CDR3. The DNA for the CDR3 is TGTGCCTGCAGGGGCCGGGACAGGCCCATGAACACTGAAGCTTTCTTT. Residues: CACRGRDRPMNTEAFF.

This clonotype was detected ten times or more. The gene calls are TRBV2 and TRBJ2-1; D possibly matches TRBD1 or TRBD2 (5 bases each). This CDR3 is built from 13 residues. The V gene's germline CDR1 is SNHLY and CDR2 FYNNEI. V was trimmed by 6 bases and J by 7 bases, leaving 13 bases between them. DNA for the CDR3: TGTGCCAGCAGCGGCCCGGGACCTAATGAGCAGTTCTTC. Translated, it gives CASSGPGPNEQFF.

This clonotype was seen at least ten times. The V gene is TRBV5-1, the J gene TRBJ1-3, with a possible D match to TRBD1 (6 bases). Germline CDR1 reads SGHRS; CDR2 reads YFSETQ. This CDR3 has 14 residues. V was clipped by 0 bases and J by 4 bases, with 8 bases between them. CDR3 nucleotide sequence: TGCGCCAGCAGCTTGGAGGGGGGAGGAAACACCATATATTTT. Translation gives CASSLEGGGNTIYF.

There are many counts of this clonotype. The chain has TRBV20-1 and TRBJ1-1; the D gene is possibly TRBD1 (5 bases). Germline V gene sequence: CDR1 DFQATT, CDR2 SNEGSKA (reference sequence). The CDR3 runs to 12 residues. Trimming took 5 bases from V and 1 from J, leaving 8 bases between them. The CDR3 region has the DNA TGCAGTGCTGGACACTCGAACACTGAAGCTTTCTTT. It is translated as CSAGHSNTEAFF.

There are many counts of this clonotype. The genes are TRBV11-2 and TRBJ2-1; the D call may be TRBD1 or TRBD2 (5 bases each). The CDR3 is 14 amino acids. Germline lookup yields CDR1 SGHAT and CDR2 FQNNGV. The V end was cut by 0 bases, the J end by 7 bases, with 10 bases between. The chain's CDR3 is CASSLEPGRNEQFF. CDR3 sequence (DNA): TGTGCCAGCAGCTTAGAGCCGGGACGGAATGAGCAGTTCTTC.

Many counts were recorded for this clonotype. V gene TRBV20-1 combines with J gene TRBJ2-1; TRBD1 might be the D (6 bases). The CDR3 contains 16 residues. Trimming stripped 0 bases from V and 9 bases from J, with 21 bases between. The V gene's germline CDR1 is DFQATT and CDR2 SNEGSKA (reference sequence). The CDR3 nucleotides read TGCAGTGCTAGAGATATCCAGCGCAGCCAGGGGAGTGAGCAGTTCTTC. Encoded protein: CSARDIQRSQGSEQFF.

This clonotype was found many times. This rearrangement joins TRBV12-3 or TRBV12-4 to TRBJ1-5, with a possible D match to TRBD1 (5 bases). V was trimmed by 2 bases and J by 4 bases, leaving 12 bases between them. The CDR3 runs to 15 residues. The CDR3 DNA is TGTGCCAGCAGTTTAAGTCTGGGGCAGAATCAGCCCCAGCATTTT. Translated, it gives CASSLSLGQNQPQHF.

This clonotype was found many times. The chain is built from TRBV3-1 and TRBJ2-1; D remains unclear. In germline, CDR1 is LGHDT, CDR2 YNNKEL (reference sequence). This CDR3 region has 14 residues. The V and J ends lost 6 bases and 5 bases respectively, with 14 bases between them. The CDR3 sequence is CASSSSIANNEQFF. DNA of the CDR3: TGTGCCAGCAGTTCCTCGATAGCCAACAATGAGCAGTTCTTC.

With regard to this clonotype: Just one base apart from a much larger clone, this may be a read error. V and J are TRBV2 and TRBJ2-7; maybe TRBD1 (6 bases). The CDR3 contains 15 residues. Germline V gives CDR1 SNHLY, CDR2 FYNNEI. CDR3 in amino acids: CVSHDGQPATYEQYF. The CDR3 DNA sequence: TGTGTCAGTCACGATGGACAGCCGGCCACCTACGAGCAGTACTTC.

This clonotype was counted a few times. The genes are TRBV19 and TRBJ2-1; possibly TRBD2 for D (7 bases). Germline CDR1 and CDR2: LNHDA and SQIVND (reference sequence). Between the trimmed V and J ends, which lost 3 bases and 2 bases, there was a span of 11 bases. CDR3 length: 15 residues. The CDR3 sequence: CASSIGGPTYNEQFF. The CDR3, as DNA: TGTGCCAGTAGTATCGGGGGGCCTACCTACAATGAGCAGTTCTTC.

This clonotype showed up many times. J is TRBJ2-5 and V is TRBV20-1; 8 nucleotides line up with TRBD1. Germline CDR1 is DFQATT and CDR2 is SNEGSKA (reference sequence). CDR3 length equals 15 residues. V gave up 3 bases and J gave up 5 bases; unmatched junction bases: 11. In nucleotides, the CDR3 is TGCAGTGCTAGTAGATGGACAGGGCTCCAGGAGACCCAGTACTTC. Amino acid sequence: CSASRWTGLQETQYF.

This clonotype was counted at least ten times. This CDR3 is CASSGIQGRTEAFF. The CDR3, as DNA: TGTGCCAGCAGCGGCATACAGGGGAGGACTGAAGCTTTCTTT. The chain combines TRBV7-9 with TRBJ1-1; 7 nucleotides match TRBD1. Trimming took 5 bases from V and 5 from J; bases not matched to a gene: 8. CDR1 is SEHNR, CDR2 FQNEAQ, per germline (reference sequence). The CDR3 spans 14 residues.

In this sample, this clonotype turned up many times. This chain connects TRBV2 to TRBJ2-5; weak D call: TRBD1 (6 bases). The CDR3 runs 18 residues. Germline loops: CDR1 SNHLY, CDR2 FYNNEI. The ends were cut back, 0 bases at V and 3 bases at J, with 20 bases in the middle. The CDR3 nucleotides read TGTGCCAGCAGTGAAGCCTTTTCCGGAGCGGCAGGGGAAGAGACCCAGTACTTC. Translation: CASSEAFSGAAGEETQYF.

This clonotype was found many times. CDR3 nucleotides: TGTGCCAGCAGCTTAGACGGAATCAAAGCTTTCTTT. This gives the protein CASSLDGIKAFF. The chain carries TRBV11-2 and TRBJ1-1; D is unclear. The CDR3 extends over 12 amino acids. The germline CDR1 and CDR2 sequences are SGHAT and FQNNGV. V was trimmed by 0 bases and J by 9 bases, leaving 8 bases between them.

This clonotype has ten or more counts. The rearrangement links TRBV28 to TRBJ2-2; 11 bases fit TRBD2. J lost 1 base, V lost 7 bases, and 2 bases had no gene match. The CDR3 extends over 15 amino acids. Germline-derived CDR1 and CDR2 are MDHEN and SYDVKM. The CDR3 is CASIGTSGNTGELFF. The CDR3 DNA is TGTGCCAGCATCGGGACTAGCGGGAACACCGGGGAGCTGTTTTTT.

This chain links TRBV6-7 with TRBJ2-1; D may be TRBD1 (6 bases). TRBV6-7 is classed as an ORF, of uncertain function. V lost 6 bases to trimming and J lost 6 bases, with 9 bases between them. The CDR3 has 12 amino acids. CDR3 coding DNA: TGTGCCAGCAGGGAACAGGGCAATGAGCAGTTCTTC. Residues: CASREQGNEQFF.

This clonotype was counted only a few times. The CDR3 loop is CASSEGTVNQPQHF. The DNA of the CDR3 is TGTGCCAGCAGCGAAGGGACAGTTAATCAGCCCCAGCATTTT. The chain carries TRBV11-2 and TRBJ1-5; 7 positions agree with TRBD1. V lost 5 bases, J lost 4 bases, and 5 bases stayed unmatched. CDR1 is SGHAT and CDR2 is FQNNGV in the germline V gene. The CDR3 extends over 14 amino acids.

This clonotype was observed many times. The rearrangement uses TRBV24-1 and TRBJ1-2; TRBD1 is a possible D gene (6 bases). V was clipped by 1 base and J by 3 bases, with 14 bases between them. Germline-derived CDR1 and CDR2 are KGHDR and SFDVKD. The CDR3 runs 16 residues. CDR3 DNA sequence: TGTGCCACCAGTGATTTCAGGGGCGCCGGACACTATGGCTACACCTTC. Protein: CATSDFRGAGHYGYTF.

In its sample, this clonotype was seen many times. The rearrangement joins TRBV10-3 to TRBJ2-6; 7 nucleotides align to TRBD1. The trim removed 4 bases at V and 0 bases at J, leaving 9 bases unmatched. This CDR3 has 18 residues. Looked up from germline, CDR1 is ENHRY and CDR2 is SYGVKD. The CDR3: CAISGRDRPNSGANVLTF. CDR3 DNA: TGTGCCATCAGTGGACGGGACAGACCGAACTCTGGGGCCAACGTCCTGACTTTC.

This chain joins TRBV7-2 and TRBJ2-1; D possibly corresponds to TRBD2 (5 bases). The V end lost 5 bases, the J end lost 5 bases, and 13 bases lay between the germline ends. The CDR3 has 14 residues. CDR1 and CDR2 from the germline V gene are SGHTA and FQGNSA. The CDR3 bases are TGTGCCAGCAGCCCCCCCGGGAACCACAATGAGCAGTTCTTC. Amino acid sequence: CASSPPGNHNEQFF.

This chain connects TRBV20-1 to TRBJ2-3; TRBD2 agrees at 8 bases. From germline, CDR1 is DFQATT and CDR2 SNEGSKA (reference sequence). This CDR3 region has 13 residues. Trimming removed 7 bases from V and 6 bases from J; junction bases left unmatched: 9. In DNA, the CDR3 is TGCAGTGTTATAGCGGGAACGGTTGATACGCAGTATTTT. Translated: CSVIAGTVDTQYF.

V and J are TRBV20-1 and TRBJ2-3, with D perhaps TRBD2 (5 bases). V gave up 7 bases and J gave up 0 bases, with 23 bases separating them. Germline values: CDR1 DFQATT, CDR2 SNEGSKA (reference sequence). This CDR3 comprises 17 residues. The CDR3 loop is CSVWERTFLGSTDTQYF. CDR3 DNA sequence: TGCAGTGTGTGGGAGAGAACCTTTCTTGGGAGCACAGATACGCAGTATTTT.

This clonotype was observed at least ten times. The chain couples TRBV7-9 to TRBJ2-5, with TRBD1 matching 8 bases. In germline, CDR1 is SEHNR, CDR2 FQNEAQ (reference sequence). The junction had 19 bases not matched to a gene; V was cut back by 7 bases and J by 9 bases. This CDR3 has 16 amino acids. The CDR3 DNA reads as TGTGCCAGCACCCCAATCGACTCGGACAGGGTTTTAGCCCAGTACTTC. The encoded protein is CASTPIDSDRVLAQYF. The full variable domain, completed using reference TRBV7-9 and TRBJ2-5, is DTGVSQNPRHKITKRGQNVTFRCDPISEHNRLYWYRQTLGQGPEFLTYFQNEAQLEKSRLLSDRFSAERPKGSFSTLEIQRTEQGDSAMYLCASTPIDSDRVLAQYFGPGTRLLVL.